The clone carrying this T cell receptor (beta chain) was observed a single time. Its target is not known. The PCR made use of 60 Vbeta and 13 Jbeta primers. TCRdb's copy holds only in-frame clones and misses some; the assay was immunoSEQ multiplex PCR. The sample has about 96,000 clones, roughly 74% seen once. Germline V gene sequence: CDR1 SNHLY, CDR2 FYNNEI. The CDR3 extends over 15 amino acids. V dropped 8 bases and J dropped 4; count of bases not matched to a gene: 12. This entry is derived from a study of cytomegalovirus exposure and HLA in healthy donors. Points from the study as a whole: Fewer N-insertions than the roughly 670-donor mean were reportedly shown by an Asian-associated ancestry cluster in a later analysis.

The chain carries TRBV2 and TRBJ2-7; 9 bases align to TRBD1. The origin of this receptor is a female donor in good health and CMV-seropositive. The specimen sequenced was PBMCs. CDR3 nucleotides: TGTGCCAGCTCCATCATAGGGACAGGGATGTACGAGCAGTACTTC. It codes for CASSIIGTGMYEQYF.